These T cell receptor beta chains were read from a single sample in a study of T cell repertoires in cytomegalovirus infection. In TCRdb, the reads were re-called with MiXCR into one record per CDR3 protein. The sample shows fewer than 1,000,000 distinct CDR3 sequences, about a third of them seen only once. The antigens of these receptors remain unknown. The sequencing used cultured CD8+ T cells from PBMCs, collected from culture after CMV antigen stimulation. These TCRs come from a human donor in good health (CMV status not recorded). Some clones in this sample may be carry-over from other donors' samples. Each CDR3 is given with its conserved first and last residue. D genes are given only for firm matches. Clone size is not always given. Where it is, it says once, few, many or a class for expanded clones.

D gene: -; J gene: TRBJ2-7; V gene: TRBV7-4; clone size: many; CDR3 protein: CASSLVQGDDEQYF; CDR3 DNA: TGTGCCAGCAGCTTAGTACAGGGTGACGACGAGCAGTACTTC
D gene: -; J gene: TRBJ1-1; V gene: TRBV10-3; clone size: -; CDR3 protein: CAIYNGGNTEAFF; CDR3 DNA: TGTGCCATCTACAATGGGGGGAACACTGAAGCTTTCTTT
D gene: -; J gene: TRBJ1-1; V gene: TRBV7-2; clone size: many; CDR3 protein: CASSWGGRIEAFF; CDR3 DNA: TGTGCCAGCAGCTGGGGGGGACGGATTGAAGCTTTCTTT
D gene: -; J gene: TRBJ2-3; V gene: TRBV9; clone size: -; CDR3 protein: CASSASRWGITDTQYF; CDR3 DNA: TGTGCCAGCAGCGCTAGCCGGTGGGGCATAACAGATACGCAGTATTTT
D gene: -; J gene: TRBJ2-2; V gene: TRBV6-2/TRBV6-3; clone size: -; CDR3 protein: CASSYSKAAGYTGELFF; CDR3 DNA: TGTGCCAGCAGTTACTCGAAGGCCGCAGGGTACACCGGGGAGCTGTTTTTT
D gene: -; J gene: TRBJ2-7; V gene: TRBV29-1; clone size: few; CDR3 protein: CSVESDRPYEQYF; CDR3 DNA: TGCAGCGTTGAAAGTGACAGACCCTACGAGCAGTACTTC
D gene: -; J gene: TRBJ2-1; V gene: TRBV9; clone size: few; CDR3 protein: CASSGKDSNEQFF; CDR3 DNA: TGTGCCAGCAGCGGGAAGGACAGTAACGAGCAGTTCTTC
D gene: -; J gene: TRBJ1-1; V gene: TRBV6-6; clone size: few; CDR3 protein: CASRWTVNTEAFF; CDR3 DNA: TGTGCCAGCAGATGGACAGTGAACACTGAAGCTTTCTTT
D gene: -; J gene: TRBJ2-5; V gene: TRBV7-9; clone size: -; CDR3 protein: CASSPPELQETQYF; CDR3 DNA: TGTGCCAGCAGCCCTCCAGAGTTACAAGAGACCCAGTACTTC
D gene: TRBD1; J gene: TRBJ1-2; V gene: TRBV5-6; clone size: few; CDR3 protein: CASSYRDRPSGYTF; CDR3 DNA: TGTGCCAGCAGCTACCGGGACAGGCCCTCTGGCTACACCTTC
D gene: -; J gene: TRBJ1-4; V gene: TRBV7-2; clone size: -; CDR3 protein: CASSLRSGTINEKLFF; CDR3 DNA: TGTGCCAGCAGCTTAAGGTCCGGGACGATTAATGAAAAACTGTTTTTT
D gene: -; J gene: TRBJ2-5; V gene: TRBV28; clone size: -; CDR3 protein: CASGSPRNWETQYF; CDR3 DNA: TGTGCCAGCGGTTCCCCTAGGAATTGGGAGACCCAGTACTTC
D gene: -; J gene: TRBJ1-2; V gene: TRBV19; clone size: once; CDR3 protein: CASISGSEGYTF; CDR3 DNA: TGTGCCAGTATTTCAGGATCGGAAGGCTACACCTTC
D gene: -; J gene: TRBJ2-2; V gene: TRBV12-3/TRBV12-4; clone size: -; CDR3 protein: CASSLASGTATGELFF; CDR3 DNA: TGTGCCAGCAGTTTAGCTTCGGGCACGGCCACCGGGGAGCTGTTTTTT